The 15 T cell receptor beta chains below were found in one sample sequenced in a study of blood T cell repertoires in COVID-19. Data came from immunoSEQ multiplex PCR; TCRdb stores just in-frame clones and leaves some out. The top ten clones hold about 2.1% of a sample with 400,000 or so clones, approximately 91% of them seen once. Sequenced material: PBMCs or T cells enriched from blood (not recorded which). These receptors all stem from a woman aged 40 to 50 with acute COVID-19.

This clone was seen a single time. V is TRBV10-2 and J is TRBJ1-3, with D unresolved. V lost 4 bases to trimming and J lost 0 bases, with 13 bases between them. CDR1 and CDR2 (germline): WSHSY, SAAADI. The CDR3 is 16 residues long. CDR3 protein: CASSVSPPLSGNTIYF. The CDR3 DNA follows: TGCGCCAGCAGTGTGTCCCCTCCACTCTCTGGAAACACCATATATTTT.

This clone was seen more than once but under ten times. The chain links TRBV12-3 or TRBV12-4 to TRBJ1-5, with a tentative D call TRBD1 (5 bases). Trimming removed 6 bases from V and 8 bases from J, with 14 bases in between. The CDR3 sequence is 13 residues long. The CDR3 sequence is CASSSGGVKPQHF. The CDR3 nucleotides are TGTGCCAGCAGCTCGGGGGGGGTGAAGCCCCAGCATTTT.

This clone was detected only once. The chain uses TRBV7-9 and TRBJ1-1, with D hard to call. V gave up 2 bases and J gave up 3 bases, with 10 bases separating them. CDR1 is SEHNR, CDR2 FQNEAQ, per germline (reference sequence). The CDR3 loop spans 14 amino acids. CDR3 loop: CASSLQALYTEAFF. The CDR3, as DNA: TGTGCCAGCAGCTTACAGGCACTTTACACTGAAGCTTTCTTT.

This sequence joins TRBV5-4 and TRBJ2-5, with 11 bases matching TRBD1. V shed 4 bases, J shed 4 bases, and the junction held 6 bases outside the gene matches. The V gene's germline CDR1 is SGHNT and CDR2 YYREEE (reference sequence). The CDR3 runs to 15 residues. The CDR3 loop reads CASSLQGQGGETQYF. CDR3 DNA sequence: TGTGCCAGCAGCCTACAGGGACAGGGGGGAGAGACCCAGTACTTC.

This clone was detected a few times. The V gene is TRBV5-5, the J gene TRBJ2-5; weak D call: TRBD2 (6 bases). Trimming cost V 0 bases and J 0 bases, with 12 bases left between them. This CDR3 region has 16 residues. Germline CDR1 is SGHKS and CDR2 is YYEKEE (reference sequence). DNA of the CDR3: TGTGCCAGCAGCTTGGGGGAGGCTTGGTACCAAGAGACCCAGTACTTC. Translation: CASSLGEAWYQETQYF.

The chain links TRBV5-1 to TRBJ1-2, with 8 bases fitting TRBD1. The V and J ends lost 0 bases and 7 bases, in that order; junction bases with no gene match: 5. This CDR3 contains 14 residues. CDR1 is SGHRS, CDR2 YFSETQ, per germline. CDR3 region: CASSLAGTGSGYTF. The CDR3 DNA reads TGCGCCAGCAGCTTGGCTGGGACAGGTTCTGGCTACACCTTC.

The genes are TRBV24-1 and TRBJ2-1, with 8 positions matching TRBD1. The CDR3 loop spans 16 amino acids. Germline V gives CDR1 KGHDR, CDR2 SFDVKD. The J segment lost 3 bases and the V segment lost 7 bases, leaving 10 bases of the junction unmatched. CDR3 residues: CATRGKDRAGYNEQFF. CDR3 coding DNA: TGTGCCACCAGGGGAAAGGACAGGGCTGGCTACAATGAGCAGTTCTTC.

This clone was detected many times. The chain joins TRBV7-8 to TRBJ2-7; tentative D call: TRBD2 (5 bases). Germline CDR1 reads SGHVS; CDR2 reads FQNEAQ. V was trimmed by 4 bases and J by 0 bases, leaving 22 bases between them. There are 18 residues in the CDR3. CDR3: CASSSLGLGRPSSYEQYF. The DNA for the CDR3 is TGTGCCAGCAGCTCGCTTGGCTTAGGGAGACCGAGCTCCTACGAGCAGTACTTC. Full variable domain (remainder filled in from reference TRBV7-8 and TRBJ2-7): GAGVSQSPRYKVAKRGQDVALRCDPISGHVSLFWYQQALGQGPEFLTYFQNEAQLDKSGLPSDRFFAERPEGSVSTLKIQRTQQEDSAVYLCASSSLGLGRPSSYEQYFGPGTRLTVT.

The rearrangement links TRBV14 to TRBJ2-7; D is perhaps TRBD2 (5 bases). Between the trimmed V and J ends, which lost 1 base and 7 bases, there was a span of 8 bases. The CDR3 is made up of 12 amino acids. Germline V CDR1 and CDR2: SGHDN, FVKESK. CDR3 nucleotide sequence: TGTGCCAGCAGCCAAGTCCGAGGGGAGCAGTACTTC. Amino acid sequence: CASSQVRGEQYF.

Concerning this clone itself: A junction end diverges from the germline sequence, so it may reflect a read error. The chain recombines TRBV11-3 with TRBJ2-1, with 7 bases lining up with TRBD1. CDR3 size: 15 residues. CDR1 SGHNT and CDR2 YENEEA come from the germline V gene. CDR3 in amino acids: CASSIDRADYNEQFF. The CDR3 region has the DNA TGTGCCAGCAGCATAGACAGGGCCGACTACAATGAGCAGTTCTTC.

The J gene is TRBJ2-1, the V gene TRBV9, with 9 bases fitting TRBD2. Germline V gene lookup returns CDR1 SGDLS and CDR2 YYNGEE. The CDR3 runs 15 residues. The V segment lost 6 bases and the J segment 4 bases; nucleotides outside the gene matches: 8. In DNA, the CDR3 is TGTGCCAGCACAACCGGGACTAGCAGTTACAATGAGCAGTTCTTC. It is translated as CASTTGTSSYNEQFF.

The rearrangement links TRBV6-5 to TRBJ1-4, with a tentative D call TRBD1 (6 bases). CDR3 length equals 15 residues. V was clipped by 2 bases and J by 8 bases, with 15 bases between them. Germline V gene data show CDR1 as MNHEY and CDR2 as SVGAGI. The CDR3 DNA follows: TGTGCCAGCAGTTACGCGCAGGGGCAGGGGGAAAAACTGTTTTTT. Protein sequence: CASSYAQGQGEKLFF.

The chain carries TRBV11-2 and TRBJ2-3; 9 bases are shared with TRBD1. The V gene end was trimmed by 5 bases and the J gene end by 5 bases; junction bases not matched to a gene: 5. The CDR3 totals 14 residues. Looked up from germline, CDR1 is SGHAT and CDR2 is FQNNGV. The CDR3 spells CASSQGQGVDTQYF. CDR3 nucleotides: TGTGCCAGCAGCCAGGGACAGGGTGTAGATACGCAGTATTTT.

This chain links TRBV19 with TRBJ1-1; no clear D gene. The V gene's germline CDR1 is LNHDA and CDR2 SQIVND (reference sequence). V lost 5 bases to trimming and J lost 0 bases, with 4 bases between them. This CDR3 has 12 residues. The CDR3, as DNA: TGTGCCAGTAGTTACTTGAACACTGAAGCTTTCTTT. It specifies CASSYLNTEAFF.

The rearrangement joins TRBV24-1 to TRBJ2-3; no reliable D call. Trimming left V 3 bases short and J 9 bases short, with 9 bases between. The CDR3 loop spans 12 amino acids. Germline V gene lookup returns CDR1 KGHDR and CDR2 SFDVKD. In nucleotides, the CDR3 is TGTGCCACCAGTGATGTGAGCGCGACGCAGTATTTT. It encodes CATSDVSATQYF.